The 2 T cell receptor beta chains below all came from one sample that was sequenced in a study of regulatory T cells in long-lasting Graves disease. Time point described: persistent/refractory GD, antithyroid drugs over 5 years with positive TRAb. Scientists built the TCR library using RNA that was extracted from PBMCs. The authors built TCR beta libraries using iRepertoire HTBI primers and Arm-PCR of CDR3 regions. TCRdb re-analysed the multiplex PCR reads in MiXCR, keeping a single row per CDR3 protein. The repertoire has about 290,000 distinct CDR3 sequences, roughly 21% of them found once; the top ten carry about 56%. The sample was peripheral blood mononuclear cells (PBMCs), taken when the disease was refractory, from a patient treated with antithyroid drugs. The receptors stem from a female donor with Graves disease.

The sample holds a few counts of this clonotype. The chain carries TRBV7-9 and TRBJ2-1; D tentatively reads TRBD1 or TRBD2 (5 bases each). This CDR3 contains 13 residues. Germline lookup yields CDR1 SEHNR and CDR2 FQNEAQ (reference sequence). The V gene lost 5 bases and the J gene lost 7 bases, with 12 bases spanning the gap. The CDR3 protein is CASSEGTENEQFF. The CDR3 DNA is TGTGCCAGCAGCGAAGGGACCGAGAATGAGCAGTTCTTC. Based on the CDR3 plus reference TRBV7-9 and TRBJ2-1, the full variable domain is DTGVSQNPRHKITKRGQNVTFRCDPISEHNRLYWYRQTLGQGPEFLTYFQNEAQLEKSRLLSDRFSAERPKGSFSTLEIQRTEQGDSAMYLCASSEGTENEQFFGPGTRLTVL.

This clonotype has ten or more counts. The V call is TRBV28, the J call TRBJ1-1; TRBD1 matches at 11 bases. With V trimmed by 4 bases and J by 8 bases, 3 bases remained unmatched. This CDR3 contains 13 residues. Germline V lookup: CDR1 MDHEN, CDR2 SYDVKM. In nucleotides, the CDR3 is TGTGCCAGCAGTTCGGGACAGGGGGAGGAAGCTTTCTTT. This encodes CASSSGQGEEAFF.